This T cell receptor (beta chain) was recovered during a study of CD8+CD57+ T cells in acquired aplastic anemia. At the level of the study: The mean DNA yield obtained from sorted CD4+ and CD8+ cells came to around 3 ug. Notes on the study in general: Patients and healthy controls showed no significant CD8+ Simpson's diversity difference. Sharing between patients and controls was observed for around 27 CD8+ CDR3 sequences.

As concerns this clonotype: Its antigen is undetermined.

Sequencing was done on patients that had shown CD8+CD57+ cell expansion by flow cytometry. Genomic DNA was employed as the template in profiling TCR beta VDJ and CDR3. In TCRdb, the reads were re-called with MiXCR into one record per CDR3 protein. The sample consists of 200,000 to 300,000 distinct CDR3 sequences, around 43% of them appearing once. CDR3 size: 14 residues. Germline CDR1 MNHNY, CDR2 SVGAGI (reference sequence). V usage is TRBV6-6 and J usage is TRBJ2-7; no firm D call. The closer fit of TRBJ2-5 to the DNA end suggests the J call may be wrong. Sequencing was carried out using sorted CD4+, CD8+, or CD8+CD57+ T cells (not recorded which) from PBMCs. The TCR was taken from a human donor with aplastic anemia. The DNA for the CDR3 is TGTGCCAGCAGTTACTCGACTCAGGTGGAGACCCAGTACTTC. Encoded protein: CASSYSTQVETQYF.